This passage covers 3 T cell receptor beta chains from one sample sequenced in a study of response to subunit inactivated influenza vaccine. MiXCR was run by TCRdb on the RT-PCR reads, yielding one entry per CDR3 protein. The sample yields about 530,000 distinct CDR3 sequences, 10% to 15% seen once. The material sequenced was PBMCs from blood, taken on the day of vaccination. The receptors stem from a man between 45 and 60 years old who received an inactivated influenza vaccine.

The chain combines TRBV4-1 with TRBJ2-7, with a weak D call TRBD2 (6 bases). In germline, CDR1 is MGHRA, CDR2 YSYEKL. The CDR3 is made up of 15 amino acids. V was trimmed by 1 base and J by 0 bases, leaving 10 bases between them. The CDR3 is CASSQGGDFSYEQYF. In nucleotides, the CDR3 is TGCGCCAGCAGCCAAGGGGGGGATTTCTCCTACGAGCAGTACTTC.

This clonotype was observed a few times. The genes are TRBV27 and TRBJ2-5; the match to TRBD2 covers 8 bases. The CDR3 covers 14 residues. The V and J ends lost 10 bases and 6 bases, in that order; junction bases with no gene match: 13. Per the germline V gene, CDR1 is MNHEY and CDR2 is SMNVEV (reference sequence). The DNA for the CDR3 is TGTGCCACCCTCCCGGGAGGGCCTGTGAAGACCCAGTACTTC. Protein sequence: CATLPGGPVKTQYF.

This chain joins TRBV28 and TRBJ2-2; 12 nucleotides line up with TRBD2. Unmatched junction bases numbered 9, after V lost 6 bases and J lost 4 bases. Germline CDR1 MDHEN, CDR2 SYDVKM. The CDR3 extends over 17 amino acids. The CDR3 DNA sequence: TGTGCCAGCAGAAGACTAGCGGGAGTTTCGGGCACCGGGGAGCTGTTTTTT. This encodes CASRRLAGVSGTGELFF.